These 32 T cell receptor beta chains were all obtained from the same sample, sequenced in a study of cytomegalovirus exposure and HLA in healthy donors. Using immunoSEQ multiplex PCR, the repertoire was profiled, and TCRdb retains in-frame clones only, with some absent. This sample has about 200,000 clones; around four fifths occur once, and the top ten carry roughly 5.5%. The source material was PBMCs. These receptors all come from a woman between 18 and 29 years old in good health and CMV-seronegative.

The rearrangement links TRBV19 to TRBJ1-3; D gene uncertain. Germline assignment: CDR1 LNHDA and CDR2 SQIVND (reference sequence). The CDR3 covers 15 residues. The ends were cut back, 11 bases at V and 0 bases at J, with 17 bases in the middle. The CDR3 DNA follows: TGTGCCTGCTCAGCGACACCTTACTCTGGAAACACCATATATTTT. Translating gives CACSATPYSGNTIYF.

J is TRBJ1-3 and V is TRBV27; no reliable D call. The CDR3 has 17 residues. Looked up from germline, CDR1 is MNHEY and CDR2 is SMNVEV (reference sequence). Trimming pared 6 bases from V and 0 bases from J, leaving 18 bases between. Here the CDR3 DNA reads TGTGCCAGCAGCAGCATGCGCCCCGGGAGCTCTGGAAACACCATATATTTT. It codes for CASSSMRPGSSGNTIYF.

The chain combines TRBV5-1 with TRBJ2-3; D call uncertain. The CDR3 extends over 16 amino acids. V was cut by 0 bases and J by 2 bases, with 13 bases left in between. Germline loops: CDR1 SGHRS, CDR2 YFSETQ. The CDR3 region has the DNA TGCGCCAGCAGCTTGGGCGGACGGGCTACCACAGATACGCAGTATTTT. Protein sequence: CASSLGGRATTDTQYF. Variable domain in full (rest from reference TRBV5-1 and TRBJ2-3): KAGVTQTPRYLIKTRGQQVTLSCSPISGHRSVSWYQQTPGQGLQFLFEYFSETQRNKGNFPGRFSGRQFSNSRSEMNVSTLELGDSALYLCASSLGGRATTDTQYFGPGTRLTVL.

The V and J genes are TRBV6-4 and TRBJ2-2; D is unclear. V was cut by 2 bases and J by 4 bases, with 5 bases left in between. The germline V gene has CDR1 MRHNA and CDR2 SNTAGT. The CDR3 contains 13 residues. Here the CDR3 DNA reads TGTGCCAGCAGTGACAGCCCCACCGGGGAGCTGTTTTTT. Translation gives CASSDSPTGELFF.

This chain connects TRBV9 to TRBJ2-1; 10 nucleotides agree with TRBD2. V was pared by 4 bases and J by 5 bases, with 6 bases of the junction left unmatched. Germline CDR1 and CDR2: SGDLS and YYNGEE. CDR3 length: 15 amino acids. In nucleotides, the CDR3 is TGTGCCAGCAGCCCCAGCGGGAGGGCCGACAATGAGCAGTTCTTC. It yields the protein CASSPSGRADNEQFF.

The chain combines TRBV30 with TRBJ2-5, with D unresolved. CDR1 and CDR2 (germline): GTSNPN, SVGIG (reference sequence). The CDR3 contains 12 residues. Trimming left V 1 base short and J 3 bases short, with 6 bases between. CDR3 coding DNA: TGTGCCTGGAGTGATCGAGAAGAGACCCAGTACTTC. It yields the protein CAWSDREETQYF.

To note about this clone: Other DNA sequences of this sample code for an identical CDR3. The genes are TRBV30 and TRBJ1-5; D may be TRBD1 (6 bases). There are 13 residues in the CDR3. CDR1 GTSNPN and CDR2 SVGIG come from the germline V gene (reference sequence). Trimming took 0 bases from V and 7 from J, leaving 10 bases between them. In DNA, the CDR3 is TGTGCCTGGAGTGTACAGGGTGGGCAGCCCCAGCATTTT. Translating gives CAWSVQGGQPQHF. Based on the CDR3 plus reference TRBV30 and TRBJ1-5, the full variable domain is SQTIHQWPATLVQPVGSPLSLECTVEGTSNPNLYWYRQAAGRGLQLLFYSVGIGQISSEVPQNLSASRPQDRQFILSSKKLLLSDSGFYLCAWSVQGGQPQHFGDGTRLSIL.

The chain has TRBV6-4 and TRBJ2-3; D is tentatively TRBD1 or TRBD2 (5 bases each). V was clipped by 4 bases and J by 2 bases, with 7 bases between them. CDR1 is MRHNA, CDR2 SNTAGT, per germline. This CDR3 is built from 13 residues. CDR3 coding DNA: TGTGCCAGCAGTGCCGGGACCACAGATACGCAGTATTTT. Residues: CASSAGTTDTQYF.

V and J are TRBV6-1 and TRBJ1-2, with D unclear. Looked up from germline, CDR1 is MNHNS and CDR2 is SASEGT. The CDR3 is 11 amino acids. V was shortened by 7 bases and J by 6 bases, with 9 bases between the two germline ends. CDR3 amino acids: CASTERDGYTF. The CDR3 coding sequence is TGTGCCAGCACTGAGAGGGATGGCTACACCTTC.

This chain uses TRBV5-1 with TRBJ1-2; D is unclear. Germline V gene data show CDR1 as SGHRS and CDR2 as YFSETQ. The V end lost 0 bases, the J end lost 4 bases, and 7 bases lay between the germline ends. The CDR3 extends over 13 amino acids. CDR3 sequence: CASSLAKGYGYTF. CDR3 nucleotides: TGCGCCAGCAGCTTGGCCAAGGGCTATGGCTACACCTTC.

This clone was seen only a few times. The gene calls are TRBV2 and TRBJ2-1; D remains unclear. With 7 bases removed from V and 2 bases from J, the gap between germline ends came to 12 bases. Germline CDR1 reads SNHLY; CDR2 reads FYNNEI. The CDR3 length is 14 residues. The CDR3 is CASTPSETYNEQFF. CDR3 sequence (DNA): TGTGCCAGCACCCCCAGCGAGACCTACAATGAGCAGTTCTTC. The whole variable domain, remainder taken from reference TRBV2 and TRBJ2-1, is EPEVTQTPSHQVTQMGQEVILRCVPISNHLYFYWYRQILGQKVEFLVSFYNNEISEKSEIFDDQFSVERPDGSNFTLKIRSTKLEDSAMYFCASTPSETYNEQFFGPGTRLTVL.

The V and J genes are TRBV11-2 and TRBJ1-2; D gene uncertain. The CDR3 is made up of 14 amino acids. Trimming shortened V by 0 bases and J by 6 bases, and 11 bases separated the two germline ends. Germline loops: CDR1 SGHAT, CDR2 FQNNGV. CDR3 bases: TGTGCCAGCAGCTTAGATCTAGCAGAAAATGGCTACACCTTC. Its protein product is CASSLDLAENGYTF.

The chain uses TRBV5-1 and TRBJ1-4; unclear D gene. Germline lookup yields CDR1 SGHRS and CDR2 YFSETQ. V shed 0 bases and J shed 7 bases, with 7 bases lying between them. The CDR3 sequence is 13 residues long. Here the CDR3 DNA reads TGCGCCAGCAGCTTGGGCAGTGGTGAAAAACTGTTTTTT. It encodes CASSLGSGEKLFF.

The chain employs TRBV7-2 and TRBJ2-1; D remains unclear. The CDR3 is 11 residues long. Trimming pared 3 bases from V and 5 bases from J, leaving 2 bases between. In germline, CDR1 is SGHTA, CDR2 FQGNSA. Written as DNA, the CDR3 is TGTGCCAGCAGCTTCCACAATGAGCAGTTCTTC. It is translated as CASSFHNEQFF.

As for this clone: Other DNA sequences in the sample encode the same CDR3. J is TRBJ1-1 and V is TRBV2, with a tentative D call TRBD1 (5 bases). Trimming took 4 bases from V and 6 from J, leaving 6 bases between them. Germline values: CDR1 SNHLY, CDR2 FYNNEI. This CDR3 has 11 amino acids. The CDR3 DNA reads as TGTGCCAGCAGTGCGGGGGCTGAAGCTTTCTTT. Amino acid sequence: CASSAGAEAFF.

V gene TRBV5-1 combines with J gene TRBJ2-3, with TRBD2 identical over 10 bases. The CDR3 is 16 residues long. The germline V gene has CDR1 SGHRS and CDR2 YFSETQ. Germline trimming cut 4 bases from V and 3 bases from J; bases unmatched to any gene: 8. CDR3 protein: CASSARTSGGTDTQYF. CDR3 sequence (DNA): TGCGCCAGCAGCGCCCGGACTAGCGGTGGGACAGATACGCAGTATTTT.

The CDR3: CASTDTGVYEQYF. The CDR3 DNA reads TGTGCCAGCACCGACACTGGGGTCTACGAGCAGTACTTC. This chain links TRBV28 with TRBJ2-7; D is unresolved. Trimming removed 7 bases from V and 3 bases from J, with 13 bases in between. From germline, CDR1 is MDHEN and CDR2 SYDVKM. This CDR3 comprises 13 residues.

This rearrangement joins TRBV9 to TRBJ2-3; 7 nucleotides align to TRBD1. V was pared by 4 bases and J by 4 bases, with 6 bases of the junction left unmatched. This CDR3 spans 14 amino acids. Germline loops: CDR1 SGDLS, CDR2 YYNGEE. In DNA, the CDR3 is TGTGCCAGCAGCCCACAGGGGAACTCAGATACGCAGTATTTT. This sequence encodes CASSPQGNSDTQYF.

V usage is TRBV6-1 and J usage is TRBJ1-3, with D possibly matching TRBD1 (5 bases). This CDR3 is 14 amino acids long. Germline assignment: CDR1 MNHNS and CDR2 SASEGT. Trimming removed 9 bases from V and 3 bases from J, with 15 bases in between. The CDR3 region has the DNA TGTGCCAGTGCCCAGGGCCAGAGTGGAAACACCATATATTTT. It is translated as CASAQGQSGNTIYF.

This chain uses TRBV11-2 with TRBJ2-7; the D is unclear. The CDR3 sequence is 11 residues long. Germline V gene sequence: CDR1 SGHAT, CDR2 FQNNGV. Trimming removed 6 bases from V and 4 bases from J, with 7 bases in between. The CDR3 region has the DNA TGTGCCAGCAGTGTCGGTTACGAGCAGTACTTC. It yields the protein CASSVGYEQYF.

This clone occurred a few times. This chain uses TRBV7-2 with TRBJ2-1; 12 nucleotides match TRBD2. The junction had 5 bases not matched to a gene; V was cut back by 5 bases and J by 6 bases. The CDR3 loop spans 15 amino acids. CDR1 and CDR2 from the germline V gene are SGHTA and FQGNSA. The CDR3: CASSLTSGRANEQFF. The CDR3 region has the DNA TGTGCCAGCAGCCTGACTAGCGGGAGAGCCAATGAGCAGTTCTTC.

In DNA, the CDR3 is TGTGCCAGCAGCCCCTTACAGGGGGCAGGGGGCTACACCTTC. Protein: CASSPLQGAGGYTF. The chain uses TRBV9 and TRBJ1-2; 9 nucleotides match TRBD1. Trimming removed 4 bases from V and 8 bases from J; junction bases left unmatched: 9. The CDR3 spans 14 residues. The germline V gene encodes CDR1 SGDLS and CDR2 YYNGEE. The full variable domain, its missing parts supplied by reference TRBV9 and TRBJ1-2, is DSGVTQTPKHLITATGQRVTLRCSPRSGDLSVYWYQQSLDQGLQFLIQYYNGEERAKGNILERFSAQQFPDLHSELNLSSLELGDSALYFCASSPLQGAGGYTFGSGTRLTVV.

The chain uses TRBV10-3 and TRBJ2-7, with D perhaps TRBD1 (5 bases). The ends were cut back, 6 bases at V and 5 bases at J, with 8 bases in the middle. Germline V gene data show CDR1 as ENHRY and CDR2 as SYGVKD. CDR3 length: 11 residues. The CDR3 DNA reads TGTGCCATCAGGCAGGGTGACGAGCAGTACTTC. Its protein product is CAIRQGDEQYF.

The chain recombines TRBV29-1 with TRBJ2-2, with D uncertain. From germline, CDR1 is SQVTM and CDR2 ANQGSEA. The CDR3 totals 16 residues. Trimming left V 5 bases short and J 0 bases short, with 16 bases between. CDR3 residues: CSVMLVERSNTGELFF. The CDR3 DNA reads TGCAGCGTTATGCTAGTAGAGAGGTCGAACACCGGGGAGCTGTTTTTT.

CDR3 protein: CASSVGKAVGGYGYTF. CDR3 in DNA: TGTGCCAGCAGCGTAGGGAAGGCCGTCGGTGGCTATGGCTACACCTTC. J is TRBJ1-2 and V is TRBV9; D gene ambiguous. Germline-derived CDR1 and CDR2 are SGDLS and YYNGEE. The V end was cut by 0 bases, the J end by 4 bases, with 16 bases between. This CDR3 is 16 amino acids long.

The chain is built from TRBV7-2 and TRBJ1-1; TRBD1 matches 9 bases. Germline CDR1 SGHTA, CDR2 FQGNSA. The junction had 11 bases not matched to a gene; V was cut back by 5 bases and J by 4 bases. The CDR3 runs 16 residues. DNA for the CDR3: TGTGCCAGCAGCCCCGGGACAGGGCGGCGGGTCACTGAAGCTTTCTTT. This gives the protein CASSPGTGRRVTEAFF. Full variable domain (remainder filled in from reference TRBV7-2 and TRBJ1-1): GAGVSQSPSNKVTEKGKDVELRCDPISGHTALYWYRQSLGQGLEFLIYFQGNSAPDKSGLPSDRFSAERTGGSVSTLTIQRTQQEDSAVYLCASSPGTGRRVTEAFFGQGTRLTVV.

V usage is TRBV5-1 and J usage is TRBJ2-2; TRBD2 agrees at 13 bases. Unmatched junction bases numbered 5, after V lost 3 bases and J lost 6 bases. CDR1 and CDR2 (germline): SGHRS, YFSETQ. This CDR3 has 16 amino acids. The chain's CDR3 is CASSSLAGGPSGELFF. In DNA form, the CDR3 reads TGCGCCAGCAGCTCACTAGCGGGAGGGCCATCCGGGGAGCTGTTTTTT.

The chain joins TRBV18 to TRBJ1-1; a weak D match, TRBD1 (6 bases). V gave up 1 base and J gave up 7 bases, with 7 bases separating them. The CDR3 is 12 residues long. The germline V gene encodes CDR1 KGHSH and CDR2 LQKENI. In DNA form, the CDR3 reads TGTGCCAGCTCACCACAGGGGGATGAAGCTTTCTTT. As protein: CASSPQGDEAFF.

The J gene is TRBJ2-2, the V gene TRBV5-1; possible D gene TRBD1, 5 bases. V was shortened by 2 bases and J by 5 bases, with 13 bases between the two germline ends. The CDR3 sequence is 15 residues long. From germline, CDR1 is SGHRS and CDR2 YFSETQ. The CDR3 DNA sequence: TGCGCCAGCAGCTTAGCCCAGGGATGGACCGGGGAGCTGTTTTTT. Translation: CASSLAQGWTGELFF.

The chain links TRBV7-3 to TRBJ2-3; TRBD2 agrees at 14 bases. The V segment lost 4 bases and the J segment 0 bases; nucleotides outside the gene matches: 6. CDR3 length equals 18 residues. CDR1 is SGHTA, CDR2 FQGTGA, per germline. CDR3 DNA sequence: TGTGCCAGCAGCTCAGGACTAGCGGGAGGCCCTAGCACAGATACGCAGTATTTT. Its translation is CASSSGLAGGPSTDTQYF.

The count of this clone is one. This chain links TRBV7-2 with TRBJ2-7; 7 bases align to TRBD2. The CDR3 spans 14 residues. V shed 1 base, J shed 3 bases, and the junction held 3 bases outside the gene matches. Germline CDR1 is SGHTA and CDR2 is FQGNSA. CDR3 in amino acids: CASSLVREGYEQYF. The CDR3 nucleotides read TGTGCCAGCAGCTTAGTTAGGGAGGGCTACGAGCAGTACTTC.

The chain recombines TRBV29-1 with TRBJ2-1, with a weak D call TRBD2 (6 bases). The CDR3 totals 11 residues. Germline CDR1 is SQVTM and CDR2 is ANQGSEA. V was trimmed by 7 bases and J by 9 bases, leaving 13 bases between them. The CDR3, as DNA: TGCAGCGCGGAGAAGGGAGGTGAGCAGTTCTTC. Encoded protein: CSAEKGGEQFF.